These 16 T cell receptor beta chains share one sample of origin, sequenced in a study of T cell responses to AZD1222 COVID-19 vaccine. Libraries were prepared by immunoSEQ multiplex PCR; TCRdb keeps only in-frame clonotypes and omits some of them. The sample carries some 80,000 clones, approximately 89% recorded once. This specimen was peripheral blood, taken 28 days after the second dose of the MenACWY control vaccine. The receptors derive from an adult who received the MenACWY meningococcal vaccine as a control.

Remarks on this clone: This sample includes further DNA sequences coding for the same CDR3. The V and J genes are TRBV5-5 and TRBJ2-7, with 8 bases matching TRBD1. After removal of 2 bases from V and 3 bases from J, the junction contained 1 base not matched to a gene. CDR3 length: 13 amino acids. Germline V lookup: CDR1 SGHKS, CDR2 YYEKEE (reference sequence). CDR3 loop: CASSFDRGYEQYF. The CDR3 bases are TGTGCCAGCAGCTTCGACAGGGGCTACGAGCAGTACTTC.

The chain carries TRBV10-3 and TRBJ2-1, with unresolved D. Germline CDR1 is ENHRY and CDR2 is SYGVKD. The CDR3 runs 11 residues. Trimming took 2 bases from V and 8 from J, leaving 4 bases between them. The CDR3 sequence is CAISEGDEQFF. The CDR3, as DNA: TGTGCCATCAGTGAGGGGGATGAGCAGTTCTTC.

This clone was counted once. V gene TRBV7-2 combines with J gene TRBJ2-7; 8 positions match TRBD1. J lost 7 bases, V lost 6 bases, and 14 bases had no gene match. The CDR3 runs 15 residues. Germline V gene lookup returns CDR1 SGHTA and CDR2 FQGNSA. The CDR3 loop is CASSSTSTGVGEQYF. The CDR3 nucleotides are TGTGCCAGCAGTTCTACCTCGACAGGGGTCGGAGAGCAGTACTTC.

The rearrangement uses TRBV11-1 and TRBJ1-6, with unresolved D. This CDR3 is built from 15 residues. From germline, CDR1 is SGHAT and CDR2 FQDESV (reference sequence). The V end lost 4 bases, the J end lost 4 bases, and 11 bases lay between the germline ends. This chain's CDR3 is CASSYRQPYNSPLHF. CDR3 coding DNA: TGTGCCAGCAGCTACCGGCAGCCTTATAATTCACCCCTCCACTTT.

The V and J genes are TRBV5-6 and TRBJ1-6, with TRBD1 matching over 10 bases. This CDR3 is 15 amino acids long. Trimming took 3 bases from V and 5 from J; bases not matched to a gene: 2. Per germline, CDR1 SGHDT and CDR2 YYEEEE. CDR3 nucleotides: TGTGCCAGCAGCTGGGGACAGGGGAATAATTCACCCCTCCACTTT. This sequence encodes CASSWGQGNNSPLHF.

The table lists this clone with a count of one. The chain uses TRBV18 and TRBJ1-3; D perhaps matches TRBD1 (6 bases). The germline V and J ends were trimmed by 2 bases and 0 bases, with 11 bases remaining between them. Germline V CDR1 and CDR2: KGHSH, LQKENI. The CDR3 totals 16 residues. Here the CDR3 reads CASSPDRTLSGNTIYF. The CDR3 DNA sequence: TGTGCCAGCTCACCAGACAGGACCCTCTCTGGAAACACCATATATTTT.

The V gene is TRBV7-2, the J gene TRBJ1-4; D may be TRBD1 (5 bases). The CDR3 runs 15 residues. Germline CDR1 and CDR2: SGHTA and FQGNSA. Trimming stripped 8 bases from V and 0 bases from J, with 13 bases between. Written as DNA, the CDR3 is TGTGCCAGCGCTATCTCAGGGTCAACTAATGAAAAACTGTTTTTT. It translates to CASAISGSTNEKLFF.

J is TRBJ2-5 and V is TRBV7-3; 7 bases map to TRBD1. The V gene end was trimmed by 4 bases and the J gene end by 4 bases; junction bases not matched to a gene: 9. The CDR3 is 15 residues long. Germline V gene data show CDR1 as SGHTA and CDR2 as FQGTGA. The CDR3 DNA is TGTGCCAGCAGCTCCAGACAGGGTCCAGGAGAGACCCAGTACTTC. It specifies CASSSRQGPGETQYF.

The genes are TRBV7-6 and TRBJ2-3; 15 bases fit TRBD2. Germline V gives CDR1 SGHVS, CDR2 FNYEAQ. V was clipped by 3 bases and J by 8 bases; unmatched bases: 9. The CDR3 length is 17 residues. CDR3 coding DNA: TGTGCCAGCAGCTTTGTCGCCGGGACTAGCGGGGGGTCTACGCAGTATTTT. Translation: CASSFVAGTSGGSTQYF.

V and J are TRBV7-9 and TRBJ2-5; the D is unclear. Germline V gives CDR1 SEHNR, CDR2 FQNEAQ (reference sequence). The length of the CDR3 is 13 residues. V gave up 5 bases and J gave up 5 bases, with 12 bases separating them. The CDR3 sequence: CASSLGYAETQYF. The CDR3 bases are TGTGCCAGCAGCCTGGGGTATGCTGAGACCCAGTACTTC.

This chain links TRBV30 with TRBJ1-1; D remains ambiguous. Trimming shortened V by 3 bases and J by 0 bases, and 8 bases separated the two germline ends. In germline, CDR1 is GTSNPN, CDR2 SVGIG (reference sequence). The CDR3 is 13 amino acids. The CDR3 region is CAWSKELNTEAFF. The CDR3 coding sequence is TGTGCCTGGAGCAAAGAGTTGAACACTGAAGCTTTCTTT.

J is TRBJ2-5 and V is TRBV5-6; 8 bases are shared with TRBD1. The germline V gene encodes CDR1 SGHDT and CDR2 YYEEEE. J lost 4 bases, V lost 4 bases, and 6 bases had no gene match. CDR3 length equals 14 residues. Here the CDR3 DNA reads TGTGCCAGCAGCCCCGGACAGGGAGTAGAGACCCAGTACTTC. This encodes CASSPGQGVETQYF.

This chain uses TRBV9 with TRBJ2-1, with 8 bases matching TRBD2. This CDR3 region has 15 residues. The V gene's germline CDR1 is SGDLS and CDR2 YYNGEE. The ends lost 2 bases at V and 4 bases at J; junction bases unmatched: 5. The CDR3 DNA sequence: TGTGCCAGCAGCGTTTTCAGCGGGGGATACAATGAGCAGTTCTTC. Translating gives CASSVFSGGYNEQFF.

The CDR3 DNA reads TGTGCCAGCATTCCGGGACAGGGCATCACCGGGGAGCTGTTTTTT. Protein sequence: CASIPGQGITGELFF. This chain connects TRBV19 to TRBJ2-2; 9 positions agree with TRBD1. There are 15 residues in the CDR3. The ends lost 9 bases at V and 4 bases at J; junction bases unmatched: 9. Germline CDR1 reads LNHDA; CDR2 reads SQIVND (reference sequence). Supplemented by reference TRBV19 and TRBJ2-2, the full variable domain reads DGGITQSPKYLFRKEGQNVTLSCEQNLNHDAMYWYRQDPGQGLRLIYYSQIVNDFQKGDIAEGYSVSREKKESFPLTVTSAQKNPTAFYLCASIPGQGITGELFFGEGSRLTVL.

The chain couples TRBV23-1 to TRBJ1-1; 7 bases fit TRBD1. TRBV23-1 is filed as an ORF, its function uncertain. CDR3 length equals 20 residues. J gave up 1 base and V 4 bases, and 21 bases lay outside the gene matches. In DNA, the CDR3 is TGCGCCAGCAGTCGGGACAAAGGCCCCCCAGGGGGTAGGGGGAACACTGAAGCTTTCTTT. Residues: CASSRDKGPPGGRGNTEAFF.

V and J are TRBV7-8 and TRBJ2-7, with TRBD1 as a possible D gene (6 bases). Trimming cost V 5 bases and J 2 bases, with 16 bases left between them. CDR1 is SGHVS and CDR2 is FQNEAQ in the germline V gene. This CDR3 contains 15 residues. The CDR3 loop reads CASSPPGQLTYEQYF. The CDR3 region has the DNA TGTGCCAGCAGCCCCCCCGGACAGCTGACCTACGAGCAGTACTTC.